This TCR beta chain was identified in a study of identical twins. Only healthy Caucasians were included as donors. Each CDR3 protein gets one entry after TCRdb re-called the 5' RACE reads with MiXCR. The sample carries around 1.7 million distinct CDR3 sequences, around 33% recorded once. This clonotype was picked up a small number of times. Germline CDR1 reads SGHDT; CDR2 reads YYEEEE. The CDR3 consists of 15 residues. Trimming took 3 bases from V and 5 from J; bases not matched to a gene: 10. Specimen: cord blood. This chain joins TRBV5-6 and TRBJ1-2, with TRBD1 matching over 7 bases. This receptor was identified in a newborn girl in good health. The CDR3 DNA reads TGTGCCAGCAGCTCTATAGACAGGGTCCCGTATGGCTACACCTTC. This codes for CASSSIDRVPYGYTF.